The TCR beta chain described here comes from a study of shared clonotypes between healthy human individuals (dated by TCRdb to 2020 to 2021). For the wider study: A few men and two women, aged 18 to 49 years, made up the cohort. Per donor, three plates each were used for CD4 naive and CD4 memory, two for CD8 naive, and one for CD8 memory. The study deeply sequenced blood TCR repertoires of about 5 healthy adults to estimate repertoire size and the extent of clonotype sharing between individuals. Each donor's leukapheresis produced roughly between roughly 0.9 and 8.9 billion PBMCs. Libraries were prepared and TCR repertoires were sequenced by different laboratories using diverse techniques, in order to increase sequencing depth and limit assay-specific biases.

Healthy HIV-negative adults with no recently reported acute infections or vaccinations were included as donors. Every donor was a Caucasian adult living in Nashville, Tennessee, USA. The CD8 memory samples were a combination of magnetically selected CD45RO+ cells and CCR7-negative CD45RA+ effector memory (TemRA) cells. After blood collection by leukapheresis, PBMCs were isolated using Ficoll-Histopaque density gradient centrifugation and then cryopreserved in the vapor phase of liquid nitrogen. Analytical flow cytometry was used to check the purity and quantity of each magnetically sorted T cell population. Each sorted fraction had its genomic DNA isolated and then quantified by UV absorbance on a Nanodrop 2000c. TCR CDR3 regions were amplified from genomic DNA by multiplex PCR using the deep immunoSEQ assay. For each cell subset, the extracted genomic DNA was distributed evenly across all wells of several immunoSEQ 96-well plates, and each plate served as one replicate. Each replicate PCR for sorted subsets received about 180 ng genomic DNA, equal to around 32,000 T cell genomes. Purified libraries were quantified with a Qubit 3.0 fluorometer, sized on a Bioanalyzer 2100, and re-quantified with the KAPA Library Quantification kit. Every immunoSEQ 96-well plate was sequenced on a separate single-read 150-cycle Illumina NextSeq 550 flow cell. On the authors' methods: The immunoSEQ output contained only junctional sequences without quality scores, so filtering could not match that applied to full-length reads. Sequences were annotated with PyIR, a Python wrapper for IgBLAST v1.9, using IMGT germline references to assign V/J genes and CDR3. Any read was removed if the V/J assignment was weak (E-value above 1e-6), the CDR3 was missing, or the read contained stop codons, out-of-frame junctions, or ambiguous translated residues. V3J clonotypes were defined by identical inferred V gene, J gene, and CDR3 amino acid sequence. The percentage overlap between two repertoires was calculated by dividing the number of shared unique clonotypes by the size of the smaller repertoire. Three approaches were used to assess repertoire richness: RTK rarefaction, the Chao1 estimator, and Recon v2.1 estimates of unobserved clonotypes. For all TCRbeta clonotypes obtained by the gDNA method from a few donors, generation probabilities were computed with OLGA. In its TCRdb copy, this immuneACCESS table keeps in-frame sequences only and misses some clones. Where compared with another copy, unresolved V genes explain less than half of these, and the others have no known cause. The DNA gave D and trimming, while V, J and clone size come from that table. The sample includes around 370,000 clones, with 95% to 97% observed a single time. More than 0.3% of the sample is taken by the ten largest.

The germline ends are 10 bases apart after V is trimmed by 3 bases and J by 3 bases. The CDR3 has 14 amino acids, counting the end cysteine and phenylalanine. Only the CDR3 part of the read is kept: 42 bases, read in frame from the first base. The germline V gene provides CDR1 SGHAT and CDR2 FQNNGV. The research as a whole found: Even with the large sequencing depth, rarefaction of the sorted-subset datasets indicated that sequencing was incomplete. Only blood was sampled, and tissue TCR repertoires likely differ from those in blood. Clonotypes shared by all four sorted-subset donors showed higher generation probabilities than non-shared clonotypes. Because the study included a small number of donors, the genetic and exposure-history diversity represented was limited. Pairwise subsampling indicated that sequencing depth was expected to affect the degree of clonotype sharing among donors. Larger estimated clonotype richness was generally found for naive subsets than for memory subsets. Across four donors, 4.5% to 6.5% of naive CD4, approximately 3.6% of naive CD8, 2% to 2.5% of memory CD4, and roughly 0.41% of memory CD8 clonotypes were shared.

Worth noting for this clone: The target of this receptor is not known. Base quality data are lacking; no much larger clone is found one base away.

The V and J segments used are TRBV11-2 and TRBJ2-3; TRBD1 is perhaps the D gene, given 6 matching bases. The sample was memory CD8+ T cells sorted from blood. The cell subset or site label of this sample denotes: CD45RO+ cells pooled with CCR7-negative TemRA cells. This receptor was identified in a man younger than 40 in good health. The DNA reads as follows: TGTGCCAGCAGCTTCGAGAGGGGGACAGATACGCAGTATTTT. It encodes CASSFERGTDTQYF.